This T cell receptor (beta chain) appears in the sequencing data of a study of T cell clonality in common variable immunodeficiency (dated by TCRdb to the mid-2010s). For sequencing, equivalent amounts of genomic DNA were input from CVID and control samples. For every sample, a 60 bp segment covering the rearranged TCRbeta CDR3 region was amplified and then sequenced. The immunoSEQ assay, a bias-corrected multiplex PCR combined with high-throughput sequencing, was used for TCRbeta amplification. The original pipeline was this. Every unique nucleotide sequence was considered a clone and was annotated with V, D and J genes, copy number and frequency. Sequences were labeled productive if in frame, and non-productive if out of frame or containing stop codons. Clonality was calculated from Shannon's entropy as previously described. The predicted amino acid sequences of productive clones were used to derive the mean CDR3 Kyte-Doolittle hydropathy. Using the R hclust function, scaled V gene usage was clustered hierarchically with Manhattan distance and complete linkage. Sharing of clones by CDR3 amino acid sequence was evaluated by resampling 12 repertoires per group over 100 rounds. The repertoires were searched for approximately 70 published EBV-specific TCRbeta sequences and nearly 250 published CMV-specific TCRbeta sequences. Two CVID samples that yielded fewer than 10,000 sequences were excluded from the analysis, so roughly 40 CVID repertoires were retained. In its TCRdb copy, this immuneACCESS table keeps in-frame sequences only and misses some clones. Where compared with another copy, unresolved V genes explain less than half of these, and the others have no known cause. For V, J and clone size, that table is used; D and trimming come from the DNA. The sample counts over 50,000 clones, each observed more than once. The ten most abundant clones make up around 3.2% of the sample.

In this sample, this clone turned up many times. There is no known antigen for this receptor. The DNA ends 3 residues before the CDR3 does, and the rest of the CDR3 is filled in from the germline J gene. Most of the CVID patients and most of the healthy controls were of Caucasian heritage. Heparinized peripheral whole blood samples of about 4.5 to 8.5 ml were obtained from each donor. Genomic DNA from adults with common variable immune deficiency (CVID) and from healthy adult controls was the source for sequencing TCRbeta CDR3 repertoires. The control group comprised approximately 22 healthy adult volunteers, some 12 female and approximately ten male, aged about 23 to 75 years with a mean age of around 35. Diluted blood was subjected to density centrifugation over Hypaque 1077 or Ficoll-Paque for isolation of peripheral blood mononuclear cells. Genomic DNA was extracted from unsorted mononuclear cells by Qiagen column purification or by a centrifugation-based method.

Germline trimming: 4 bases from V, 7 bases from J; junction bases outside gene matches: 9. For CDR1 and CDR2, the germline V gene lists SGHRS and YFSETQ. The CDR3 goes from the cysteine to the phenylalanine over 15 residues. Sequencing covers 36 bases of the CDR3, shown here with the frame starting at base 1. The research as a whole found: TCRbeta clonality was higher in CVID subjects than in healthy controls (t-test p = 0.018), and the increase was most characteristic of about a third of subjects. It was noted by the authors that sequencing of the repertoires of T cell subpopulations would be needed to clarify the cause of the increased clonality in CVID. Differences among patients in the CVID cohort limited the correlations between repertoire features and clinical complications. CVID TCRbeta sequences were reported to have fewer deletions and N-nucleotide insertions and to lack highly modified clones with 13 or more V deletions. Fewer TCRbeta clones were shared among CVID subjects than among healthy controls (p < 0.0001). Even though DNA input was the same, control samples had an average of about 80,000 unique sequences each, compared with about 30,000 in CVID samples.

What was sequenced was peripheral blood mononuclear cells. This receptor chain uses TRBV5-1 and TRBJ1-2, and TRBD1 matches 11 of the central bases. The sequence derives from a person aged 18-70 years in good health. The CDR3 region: CASSEGQGAAAGYTF. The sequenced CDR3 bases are TGCGCCAGCAGCGAAGGACAGGGGGCCGCCGCTGGC.